Listed below are T cell receptor beta chains from one sample, sequenced in a study of T cells in narcolepsy. Only in-frame clones appear in the TCRdb table, and some are missing; sequencing was by immunoSEQ multiplex PCR. Among about 35,000 clones listed, more than 70% were seen once. Sequencing was done on a sample of memory (CD45RA-) CD4+ T cells from blood. Receptor source: a human donor in good health. CDR3s leave out the opening cysteine and the closing phenylalanine or tryptophan. The size entry is marked missing in some rows and otherwise reads once, few, many or a size class.

clone_size,j_call,v_call,cdr3_aa
-,TRBJ1-4,TRBV7-6,ASSPIPPRQGGNEKLF
-,TRBJ2-7,TRBV5-4,ASSFEGLSWEQY
-,TRBJ2-1,TRBV5-8,ASSRSQGALNEQF
-,TRBJ1-4,TRBV5-1,ASSLPGGGPNEKLF
-,TRBJ2-3,TRBV7-7,ASSLTNTDTQY
-,TRBJ1-2,TRBV4-2,ASSQSAQGIHGYT
-,TRBJ1-1,TRBV19,ATGKNSLLMNTEAF
-,TRBJ2-3,TRBV5-4,ASSLRTSGTDTQY
-,TRBJ2-7,TRBV7-9,ASSLLPRNEQY
-,TRBJ2-1,TRBV11-3,ASSLTLPGLANEQF
-,TRBJ2-1,TRBV10-1,ASGPGGSHNEQF
-,TRBJ2-7,TRBV5-4,ASSLAGNYYEQY
few,TRBJ1-5,TRBV28,ASKLLGPRGDQPQH
few,TRBJ2-7,TRBV14,ASSHRRELNEQY
-,TRBJ2-3,TRBV15,ATNPSGRGSTDTQY
-,TRBJ2-6,TRBV4-1,ASSQGGLGANVLT
-,TRBJ1-6,TRBV6-6,ASSPGQHNSPLH
-,TRBJ2-1,TRBV5-1,ASSPATLAATYNEQF
-,TRBJ2-7,TRBV4-2,ASSQAGTGAYEQY
-,TRBJ2-7,TRBV7-9,ASSLGAGAYEQY
-,TRBJ2-3,TRBV6-6,ASSAGGSNTDTQY
-,TRBJ2-7,TRBV6-1,ASSGAGTGVFSEQY
-,TRBJ2-1,TRBV4-1,ASSTGGPYNEQF
-,TRBJ2-3,TRBV7-2,ASSFKREGSNTQY
-,TRBJ2-5,TRBV10-2,ASGGTGQETQY
-,TRBJ2-2,TRBV10-3,AIQEVLDTGELF
-,TRBJ1-3,TRBV6-1,ASSVPRQGLNTIY
-,TRBJ2-1,TRBV11-3,ASSLEGGAYNEQF
-,TRBJ2-1,TRBV7-3,ASSLGVGQGSYNEQF
once,TRBJ1-1,TRBV18,ASSPVRAPEAF
-,TRBJ1-5,TRBV9,ASSRGSGYSNQPQH
-,TRBJ2-3,TRBV9,ASSVGLADTDTQY
-,TRBJ2-6,TRBV18,ASSLRGSGANVLT
-,TRBJ2-7,TRBV7-3,ASSRIGGPYEQY
-,TRBJ2-5,TRBV7-6,ASRAQLETQY
-,TRBJ2-1,TRBV19,ASSYGLAGGPNEQF
-,TRBJ1-1,TRBV7-9,ASSLEPLNTEAF
-,TRBJ2-3,TRBV4-1,ASSQKTSGGASDTQY
few,TRBJ2-1,TRBV7-3,ASSLVGGSYNEQF
once,TRBJ1-1,TRBV25-1,ASSDIGNSNHEAF
-,TRBJ2-7,TRBV19,ASSIGRGDYEQY
-,TRBJ1-5,TRBV28,ASSPTGTGNQPQH